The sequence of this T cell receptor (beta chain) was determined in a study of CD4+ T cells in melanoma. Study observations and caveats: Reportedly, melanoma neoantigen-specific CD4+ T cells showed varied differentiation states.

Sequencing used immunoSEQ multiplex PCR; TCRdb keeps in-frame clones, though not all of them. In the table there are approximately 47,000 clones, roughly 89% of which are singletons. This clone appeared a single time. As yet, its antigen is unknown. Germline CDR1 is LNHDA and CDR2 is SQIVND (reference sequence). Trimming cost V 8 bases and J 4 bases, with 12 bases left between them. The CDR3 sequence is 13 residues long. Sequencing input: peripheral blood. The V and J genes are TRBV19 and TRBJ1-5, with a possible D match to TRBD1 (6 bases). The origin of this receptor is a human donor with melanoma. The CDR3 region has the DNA TGTGCCAGTGGCAGGGGTCGGAATCAGCCCCAGCATTTT. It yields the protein CASGRGRNQPQHF.